A single sample gave rise to the 12 T cell receptor beta chains below, sequenced in a study of blood T cell repertoires in COVID-19. The repertoire was sequenced with immunoSEQ multiplex PCR; TCRdb's copy has only in-frame clones and lacks some. The sample shows 390,000 or so clones, nearly 90% of them seen only once. Sequencing was done on a sample of peripheral blood. The receptors were sampled from a man between 18 and 35 years old with active or convalescent COVID-19.

The chain couples TRBV7-3 to TRBJ1-2; D perhaps matches TRBD1 (6 bases). Per germline, CDR1 SGHTA and CDR2 FQGTGA. V dropped 5 bases and J dropped 7 bases, with 20 bases sitting between them. The CDR3 runs 15 residues. The CDR3 spells CASSTPGTMSGGYTF. The CDR3 DNA follows: TGTGCCAGCAGCACGCCCGGGACAATGAGTGGTGGCTACACCTTC.

This chain links TRBV21-1 with TRBJ2-7; TRBD2 is the table's D call and was not checked against the DNA. TRBV21-1 is deemed a pseudogene. This CDR3 is 14 amino acids long. The CDR3 DNA is TGTGCCAGCAGCAATAGCGGGGGGAACTACGAGCAGTACTTC. It codes for CASSNSGGNYEQYF.

The chain combines TRBV7-9 with TRBJ1-6, with 9 nucleotides matching TRBD1. The CDR3 extends over 15 amino acids. Germline CDR1 and CDR2: SEHNR and FQNEAQ (reference sequence). The junction had 6 bases not matched to a gene; V was cut back by 5 bases and J by 7 bases. CDR3 protein: CASSEETGGNSPLHF. DNA for the CDR3: TGTGCCAGCAGCGAGGAGACAGGGGGGAATTCACCCCTCCACTTT.

V usage is TRBV3-1 (or the pseudogene TRBV3-2) and J usage is TRBJ1-6; 8 nucleotides align to TRBD1. V lost 7 bases, J lost 6 bases, and 5 bases stayed unmatched. The V gene's germline CDR1 is LGHDT and CDR2 YNNKEL (reference sequence). This CDR3 has 14 residues. CDR3: CASNWDRRNSPLHF. The CDR3, as DNA: TGTGCCAGCAACTGGGACAGGCGTAATTCACCCCTCCACTTT.

The V call is TRBV5-4, the J call TRBJ2-3; D is unresolved. Looked up from germline, CDR1 is SGHNT and CDR2 is YYREEE (reference sequence). The CDR3 extends over 13 amino acids. V was cut by 6 bases and J by 0 bases, with 8 bases left in between. The CDR3 reads CASTTASTDTQYF. The CDR3 nucleotides read TGTGCCAGCACTACAGCTAGCACAGATACGCAGTATTTT.

The rearrangement links TRBV6-5 to TRBJ2-7, with D possibly TRBD2 on 5 matching bases. The CDR3 covers 13 residues. Germline V gives CDR1 MNHEY, CDR2 SVGAGI. Here the CDR3 reads CATGSFFDYEQYF. CDR3 nucleotide sequence: TGTGCGACGGGAAGTTTTTTCGACTACGAGCAGTACTTC.

Regarding this clone: Other DNA sequences in the same sample also yield this CDR3. The CDR3 reads CASSTGGSYEQYF. The CDR3 nucleotides are TGTGCCAGCAGCACGGGAGGATCCTACGAGCAGTACTTC. The gene calls are TRBV28 and TRBJ2-7; 7 bases agree with TRBD2. The junction had 3 bases not matched to a gene; V was cut back by 6 bases and J by 1 base. CDR3 size: 13 residues. Germline CDR1 reads MDHEN; CDR2 reads SYDVKM. The full variable domain, its missing parts supplied by reference TRBV28 and TRBJ2-7, is DVKVTQSSRYLVKRTGEKVFLECVQDMDHENMFWYRQDPGLGLRLIYFSYDVKMKEKGDIPEGYSVSREKKERFSLILESASTNQTSMYLCASSTGGSYEQYFGPGTRLTVT.

CDR3 nucleotide sequence: TGTGCCAGCAGCGTAAGTGGCAGGACAGATACGCAGTATTTT. Translated: CASSVSGRTDTQYF. The rearrangement links TRBV9 to TRBJ2-3; D is ambiguous. The CDR3 contains 14 residues. Germline lookup yields CDR1 SGDLS and CDR2 YYNGEE. V lost 1 base and J 3 bases, leaving 9 bases between the germline ends.

This clone came up once. This chain joins TRBV30 and TRBJ1-2, with D unresolved. Trimming stripped 3 bases from V and 3 bases from J, with 11 bases between. Germline CDR1 reads GTSNPN; CDR2 reads SVGIG (reference sequence). This CDR3 has 13 residues. The CDR3 loop reads CAWRVGRDYGYTF. CDR3 nucleotides: TGTGCCTGGAGGGTGGGCAGAGACTATGGCTACACCTTC. The complete variable domain, with remaining parts taken from reference TRBV30 and TRBJ1-2, reads SQTIHQWPATLVQPVGSPLSLECTVEGTSNPNLYWYRQAAGRGLQLLFYSVGIGQISSEVPQNLSASRPQDRQFILSSKKLLLSDSGFYLCAWRVGRDYGYTFGSGTRLTVV.

This chain links TRBV3-1 (or the pseudogene TRBV3-2) with TRBJ1-1; a possible D gene is TRBD1 (5 bases). V lost 4 bases and J 4 bases, leaving 10 bases between the germline ends. This CDR3 is 13 amino acids long. Looked up from germline, CDR1 is LGHDT and CDR2 is YNNKEL (reference sequence). The CDR3 DNA is TGTGCCAGCAGCCGGACATCCAGCACTGAAGCTTTCTTT. This encodes CASSRTSSTEAFF.

V gene TRBV3-1 (or the pseudogene TRBV3-2) combines with J gene TRBJ2-7; maybe TRBD2 (5 bases). V was trimmed by 1 base and J by 0 bases, leaving 13 bases between them. CDR3 length equals 16 residues. Germline V gene data show CDR1 as LGHDT and CDR2 as YNNKEL (reference sequence). CDR3 loop: CASSQGDRGGSYEQYF. The CDR3, as DNA: TGTGCCAGCAGCCAAGGAGACCGGGGTGGCTCCTACGAGCAGTACTTC.

The chain employs TRBV3-1 (or the pseudogene TRBV3-2) and TRBJ1-2, with TRBD1 identical over 10 bases. The germline V gene has CDR1 LGHDT and CDR2 YNNKEL (reference sequence). V was pared by 4 bases and J by 0 bases, with 2 bases of the junction left unmatched. The CDR3 consists of 15 residues. The CDR3 loop is CASSPGTGANYGYTF. DNA for the CDR3: TGTGCCAGCAGCCCCGGGACAGGGGCTAACTATGGCTACACCTTC.